This passage covers 30 T cell receptor beta chains from one sample sequenced in a study of neoadjuvant anti-PD-1 for oral cavity cancer. Sequencing used immunoSEQ multiplex PCR; TCRdb keeps in-frame clones, though not all of them. Of about 32,000 clones in the sample, almost 80% were seen once. Time point denoted: after neoadjuvant nivolumab, at surgical resection. The material sequenced was PBMCs, taken after nivolumab (anti-PD-1) treatment. These TCRs come from a person aged 40 to 85 with oral cavity squamous cell carcinoma.

V and J are TRBV5-1 and TRBJ2-7; 13 bases match TRBD2. The V and J ends lost 4 bases and 0 bases, in that order; junction bases with no gene match: 7. Germline V CDR1 and CDR2: SGHRS, YFSETQ. This CDR3 has 17 amino acids. CDR3 amino acids: CASSPTSGGSSSYEQYF. The DNA for the CDR3 is TGCGCCAGCAGCCCGACTAGCGGGGGGTCTAGCTCCTACGAGCAGTACTTC.

The rearrangement joins TRBV6-6 to TRBJ1-3; D is possibly TRBD1 (6 bases). Trimming stripped 11 bases from V and 0 bases from J, with 14 bases between. The CDR3 sequence is 14 residues long. Germline V gene lookup returns CDR1 MNHNY and CDR2 SVGAGI (reference sequence). The CDR3 nucleotides read TGTGCCGCCGGAGGGGGGTACTCTGGAAACACCATATATTTT. It specifies CAAGGGYSGNTIYF.

The genes are TRBV7-2 and TRBJ2-5; no definite D call. V lost 1 base and J lost 5, with 8 bases in between. CDR1 and CDR2 from the germline V gene are SGHTA and FQGNSA. This CDR3 spans 13 amino acids. This CDR3 reads CASSLGRVETQYF. The CDR3 DNA reads TGTGCCAGCAGCTTAGGACGGGTGGAGACCCAGTACTTC. The complete variable domain, with remaining parts taken from reference TRBV7-2 and TRBJ2-5, reads GAGVSQSPSNKVTEKGKDVELRCDPISGHTALYWYRQSLGQGLEFLIYFQGNSAPDKSGLPSDRFSAERTGGSVSTLTIQRTQQEDSAVYLCASSLGRVETQYFGPGTRLLVL.

The gene calls are TRBV7-9 and TRBJ2-1; TRBD1 matches at 7 bases. CDR1 and CDR2 from the germline V gene are SEHNR and FQNEAQ (reference sequence). The CDR3 runs 15 residues. With 5 bases clipped from V and 6 bases from J, the junction kept 10 bases outside the gene matches. Written as DNA, the CDR3 is TGTGCCAGCAGCCTTCAGGGGGTCCCCCCCAATGAGCAGTTCTTC. It yields the protein CASSLQGVPPNEQFF.

The chain has TRBV5-1 and TRBJ2-5; D may be TRBD2 (7 bases). V was clipped by 1 base and J by 0 bases, with 10 bases between them. Germline V gene sequence: CDR1 SGHRS, CDR2 YFSETQ. The CDR3 is 15 amino acids. The CDR3 region has the DNA TGCGCCAGCAGCTTGTGGGGGGGGCACCAAGAGACCCAGTACTTC. Translating it yields CASSLWGGHQETQYF.

The chain uses TRBV19 and TRBJ1-1; no clear D. There are 15 residues in the CDR3. Trimming shortened V by 4 bases and J by 1 base, and 13 bases separated the two germline ends. CDR1 is LNHDA, CDR2 SQIVND, per germline (reference sequence). In DNA form, the CDR3 reads TGTGCCAGTAGTACACTGCCCGCGGGGAACACTGAAGCTTTCTTT. This codes for CASSTLPAGNTEAFF.

The chain couples TRBV27 to TRBJ2-3; D is possibly TRBD1 (6 bases). There are 13 residues in the CDR3. The germline CDR1 and CDR2 sequences are MNHEY and SMNVEV (reference sequence). The ends were cut back, 6 bases at V and 1 base at J, with 8 bases in the middle. The DNA for the CDR3 is TGTGCCAGCAGACAGGGCGGCACAGATACGCAGTATTTT. It specifies CASRQGGTDTQYF.

This chain uses TRBV4-2 with TRBJ1-5; D may be TRBD1 (6 bases). This CDR3 has 14 amino acids. Germline CDR1 reads LGHNA; CDR2 reads YNFKEQ. The germline V and J ends were trimmed by 1 base and 4 bases, with 8 bases remaining between them. This CDR3 reads CASSQGRGNQPQHF. DNA of the CDR3: TGTGCCAGCAGCCAAGGAAGGGGGAATCAGCCCCAGCATTTT.

In its sample, this clone was seen once. The chain has TRBV7-2 and TRBJ2-5, with D possibly matching TRBD1 (6 bases). V lost 1 base and J 5 bases, leaving 14 bases between the germline ends. In germline, CDR1 is SGHTA, CDR2 FQGNSA. This CDR3 is built from 15 residues. DNA of the CDR3: TGTGCCAGCAGCTTAGGTTACAGGGTACGGGAGACCCAGTACTTC. Protein: CASSLGYRVRETQYF. Variable domain in full (rest from reference TRBV7-2 and TRBJ2-5): GAGVSQSPSNKVTEKGKDVELRCDPISGHTALYWYRQSLGQGLEFLIYFQGNSAPDKSGLPSDRFSAERTGGSVSTLTIQRTQQEDSAVYLCASSLGYRVRETQYFGPGTRLLVL.

The CDR3 reads CASSPGEDTEAFF. Here the CDR3 DNA reads TGTGCCAGCAGCCCGGGGGAGGACACTGAAGCTTTCTTT. The V call is TRBV13, the J call TRBJ1-1, with a tentative D call TRBD1 (5 bases). The V gene's germline CDR1 is PRHDT and CDR2 FYEKMQ (reference sequence). V dropped 5 bases and J dropped 3 bases, with 10 bases sitting between them. The CDR3 has 13 residues.

The J gene is TRBJ2-1, the V gene TRBV5-6; 8 bases are shared with TRBD1. The V gene's germline CDR1 is SGHDT and CDR2 YYEEEE. With V trimmed by 4 bases and J by 4 bases, 16 bases remained unmatched. CDR3 size: 18 residues. CDR3 nucleotide sequence: TGTGCCAGCAGCCAGTTGGGACCGAGACAGGGGAGGTACAATGAGCAGTTCTTC. This codes for CASSQLGPRQGRYNEQFF.

This chain connects TRBV11-2 to TRBJ1-5; 10 positions match TRBD1. The CDR3 covers 16 residues. J was trimmed by 7 bases and V by 2 bases; bases with no gene match: 8. Germline V gives CDR1 SGHAT, CDR2 FQNNGV. CDR3 sequence (DNA): TGTGCCAGCAGCTTAAGAGGGGACAGGGGTGGCCAGCCCCAGCATTTT. Translating it yields CASSLRGDRGGQPQHF.

The V call is TRBV2, the J call TRBJ2-7; 9 positions match TRBD2. V was pared by 6 bases and J by 5 bases, with 8 bases of the junction left unmatched. The CDR3 contains 14 residues. Germline values: CDR1 SNHLY, CDR2 FYNNEI. The CDR3 loop reads CASRVSGGGDEQYF. For the CDR3, the DNA is TGTGCCAGCAGGGTTAGCGGGGGTGGCGACGAGCAGTACTTC.

The CDR3 is CASSAASTGELFF. For the CDR3, the DNA is TGTGCCAGCAGTGCGGCCTCGACCGGGGAGCTGTTTTTT. The V gene is TRBV6-1, the J gene TRBJ2-2; D is ambiguous. The CDR3 sequence is 13 residues long. Trimming shortened V by 4 bases and J by 5 bases, and 8 bases separated the two germline ends. The V gene's germline CDR1 is MNHNS and CDR2 SASEGT.

In its sample, this clone was seen a few times. This chain connects TRBV10-3 to TRBJ1-6; 9 bases map to TRBD1. The CDR3 runs 16 residues. J was trimmed by 8 bases and V by 2 bases; bases with no gene match: 7. Germline V gene sequence: CDR1 ENHRY, CDR2 SYGVKD. CDR3 protein: CAISEAHRGQDSPLHF. CDR3 bases: TGTGCCATCAGTGAGGCTCACAGGGGGCAAGATTCACCCCTCCACTTT.

J is TRBJ2-3 and V is TRBV6-5; no clear D gene. Germline V gives CDR1 MNHEY, CDR2 SVGAGI. The length of the CDR3 is 14 residues. Trimming shortened V by 2 bases and J by 13 bases, and 19 bases separated the two germline ends. For the CDR3, the DNA is TGTGCCAGCAGTTACAGTAGCCCCCCAGGCACCGAGTATTTT. Translating gives CASSYSSPPGTEYF.

This clone was seen more than once but under ten times. The chain is built from TRBV7-2 and TRBJ2-7; 9 bases fit TRBD2. The V gene end was trimmed by 10 bases and the J gene end by 7 bases; junction bases not matched to a gene: 14. This CDR3 contains 14 residues. Germline CDR1 is SGHTA and CDR2 is FQGNSA. CDR3 amino acids: CATSGLAGSGEQYF. The DNA of the CDR3 is TGTGCCACCTCGGGGCTAGCGGGGTCTGGAGAGCAGTACTTC.

The chain links TRBV10-3 to TRBJ1-5; no reliable D call. Germline-derived CDR1 and CDR2 are ENHRY and SYGVKD. Trimming left V 2 bases short and J 7 bases short, with 9 bases between. CDR3 length equals 13 residues. CDR3 nucleotides: TGTGCCATCAGTGAGACAACCAACCAGCCCCAGCATTTT. Protein: CAISETTNQPQHF.

The V and J genes are TRBV4-2 and TRBJ1-5; TRBD1 aligns across 7 bases. The CDR3 runs to 15 residues. Unmatched junction bases numbered 5, after V lost 1 base and J lost 5 bases. Germline V lookup: CDR1 LGHNA, CDR2 YNFKEQ. The DNA of the CDR3 is TGTGCCAGCAGCCAAGCGCAGGGGGGGCATCAGCCCCAGCATTTT. This sequence encodes CASSQAQGGHQPQHF.

J is TRBJ2-2 and V is TRBV5-5; D remains ambiguous. Germline values: CDR1 SGHKS, CDR2 YYEKEE (reference sequence). V was shortened by 2 bases and J by 3 bases, with 8 bases between the two germline ends. This CDR3 comprises 14 residues. Written as DNA, the CDR3 is TGTGCCAGCAGCTTTGGACCCGACACCGGGGAGCTGTTTTTT. The encoded protein is CASSFGPDTGELFF.

The rearrangement joins TRBV6-1 to TRBJ1-1; D remains unclear. The CDR3 has 17 amino acids. With 2 bases removed from V and 3 bases from J, the gap between germline ends came to 19 bases. Germline V gene data show CDR1 as MNHNS and CDR2 as SASEGT. CDR3 nucleotide sequence: TGTGCCAGCAGTGAAATATTTGTGGGGAGGCGGGACACTGAAGCTTTCTTT. Encoded protein: CASSEIFVGRRDTEAFF.

Comments on this clone: Mismatch with germline at one junction end may stem from a read error. The rearrangement links TRBV2 to TRBJ2-3; 7 bases agree with TRBD2. Germline V gene sequence: CDR1 SNHLY, CDR2 FYNNEI. CDR3 size: 11 residues. CDR3: CASRLTSSDLF. The CDR3 nucleotides are TGTGCCAGCAGACTGACTAGCTCCGACCTTTTT.

This rearrangement joins TRBV5-4 to TRBJ2-3, with 11 nucleotides matching TRBD2. CDR3 length: 16 amino acids. V trimming: 4 bases; J trimming: 6 bases; junction bases outside the gene matches: 10. Germline values: CDR1 SGHNT, CDR2 YYREEE (reference sequence). The CDR3 DNA follows: TGTGCCAGCAGCCAGGAGACTAGCGGGGTATATGATACGCAGTATTTT. This encodes CASSQETSGVYDTQYF.

V gene TRBV5-1 combines with J gene TRBJ2-1, with 9 bases lining up with TRBD2. The CDR3 spans 15 residues. V lost 0 bases and J lost 4; bases outside the gene matches: 2. The V gene's germline CDR1 is SGHRS and CDR2 YFSETQ. The CDR3 is CASSLDLAGYNEQFF. CDR3 DNA sequence: TGCGCCAGCAGCTTGGATCTAGCGGGATACAATGAGCAGTTCTTC.

The count of this clone is one. The gene calls are TRBV27 and TRBJ2-2, with 10 bases aligning to TRBD1. Germline CDR1 MNHEY, CDR2 SMNVEV (reference sequence). The CDR3 loop spans 19 amino acids. The J segment lost 4 bases and the V segment lost 2 bases, leaving 13 bases of the junction unmatched. CDR3 residues: CASSLSRDRGPGGTGELFF. The CDR3 region has the DNA TGTGCCAGCAGTTTAAGCCGGGACAGGGGCCCCGGGGGCACCGGGGAGCTGTTTTTT.

The chain has TRBV5-8 and TRBJ2-7; either TRBD1 or TRBD2 may supply D (5 bases each). V was clipped by 4 bases and J by 2 bases, with 10 bases between them. Germline lookup yields CDR1 SGHTS and CDR2 YDEGEE. The CDR3 totals 13 residues. DNA for the CDR3: TGTGCCAGCAGCCTGGGACGGACCTACGAGCAGTACTTC. Translation gives CASSLGRTYEQYF. Based on the CDR3 plus reference TRBV5-8 and TRBJ2-7, the full variable domain is EAGVTQSPTHLIKTRGQQATLRCSPISGHTSVYWYQQALGLGLQFLLWYDEGEERNRGNFPPRFSGRQFPNYSSELNVNALELEDSALYLCASSLGRTYEQYFGPGTRLTVT.

This clone was observed once. The CDR3 spells CASGLPLGEQYF. The CDR3, as DNA: TGTGCTAGTGGTTTGCCCCTGGGGGAGCAGTACTTC. The chain uses TRBV12-5 and TRBJ2-7, with no clear D. The V and J ends lost 2 bases and 7 bases respectively, with 9 bases between them. In germline, CDR1 is LGHNT, CDR2 FRNRAP. CDR3 size: 12 residues.

This clone was detected once. The rearrangement links TRBV13 to TRBJ2-3, with 16 bases that match TRBD2. The germline V gene encodes CDR1 PRHDT and CDR2 FYEKMQ (reference sequence). V trimming: 3 bases; J trimming: 3 bases; junction bases outside the gene matches: 6. This CDR3 is 18 amino acids long. Written as DNA, the CDR3 is TGTGCCAGCAGCTTGGGACTAGCGGGGGGGCCTCTGACAGATACGCAGTATTTT. Translated: CASSLGLAGGPLTDTQYF.

This clone was counted once. V usage is TRBV6-5 and J usage is TRBJ1-2; no clear D gene. This CDR3 has 14 residues. Germline V gene sequence: CDR1 MNHEY, CDR2 SVGAGI. The V gene lost 3 bases and the J gene lost 4 bases, with 12 bases spanning the gap. In DNA, the CDR3 is TGTGCCAGCAGTTATCTCCCAGGAACCTATGGCTACACCTTC. As protein: CASSYLPGTYGYTF.

The chain carries TRBV6-5 and TRBJ1-4, with a possible D match to TRBD1 (5 bases). Trimming took 10 bases from V and 6 from J, leaving 18 bases between them. This CDR3 region has 14 residues. Germline V CDR1 and CDR2: MNHEY, SVGAGI. CDR3: CATSPGTVDEKLFF. CDR3 nucleotides: TGTGCCACCAGCCCCGGGACGGTGGATGAAAAACTGTTTTTT.